A single sample gave rise to the 21 T cell receptor beta chains below, sequenced in a study of cytomegalovirus exposure and HLA in healthy donors. In the PCR, 60 Vbeta and 13 Jbeta primers were used. Produced via immunoSEQ multiplex PCR; TCRdb's table is partial and in-frame only. The sample has about 72,000 clones; approximately 82% are singletons. Sample: PBMCs. The origin of the receptors is a man younger than 35 in good health and CMV-seronegative.

This clone is large in the sample. The same CDR3 arises from other DNA sequences in this sample as well. The rearrangement joins TRBV4-2 to TRBJ2-7; 7 bases fit TRBD2. The CDR3 runs 17 residues. The V gene's germline CDR1 is LGHNA and CDR2 YNFKEQ. V lost 0 bases, J lost 0 bases, and 8 bases stayed unmatched. DNA for the CDR3: TGTGCCAGCAGCCAAGATCTTTACGGGGGGAGCTCCTACGAGCAGTACTTC. This gives the protein CASSQDLYGGSSYEQYF.

The rearrangement links TRBV7-2 to TRBJ2-1, with TRBD1 identical over 7 bases. The V segment lost 3 bases and the J segment 9 bases; nucleotides outside the gene matches: 8. Germline-derived CDR1 and CDR2 are SGHTA and FQGNSA. The CDR3 has 14 residues. The CDR3 DNA reads as TGTGCCAGCAGCTTCCGGGACAGATTTTTTGAGCAGTTCTTC. Residues: CASSFRDRFFEQFF.

This chain connects TRBV5-1 to TRBJ2-3, with 7 bases lining up with TRBD2. J was trimmed by 8 bases and V by 4 bases; bases with no gene match: 4. The CDR3 contains 12 residues. Germline lookup yields CDR1 SGHRS and CDR2 YFSETQ. DNA for the CDR3: TGCGCCAGCAGCCCTGAGCGGGGTACGCAGTATTTT. It codes for CASSPERGTQYF.

This rearrangement joins TRBV4-1 to TRBJ2-7, with a possible D match to TRBD1 (5 bases). Trimming cost V 3 bases and J 6 bases, with 15 bases left between them. Per the germline V gene, CDR1 is MGHRA and CDR2 is YSYEKL. This CDR3 has 14 residues. The CDR3 reads CASSQQGGSGEQYF. Written as DNA, the CDR3 is TGCGCCAGCAGCCAGCAGGGCGGTTCGGGCGAGCAGTACTTC.

V usage is TRBV29-1 and J usage is TRBJ2-5, with D perhaps matching TRBD2 (6 bases). Germline V lookup: CDR1 SQVTM, CDR2 ANQGSEA. The CDR3 loop spans 13 amino acids. Trimming removed 5 bases from V and 5 bases from J, with 15 bases in between. CDR3 loop: CSVLDGRWETQYF. DNA for the CDR3: TGCAGCGTTCTCGACGGGAGATGGGAGACCCAGTACTTC.

This chain connects TRBV6-6 to TRBJ1-4; no clear D gene. This CDR3 has 14 residues. V lost 7 bases, J lost 3 bases, and 12 bases lay in between. The V gene's germline CDR1 is MNHNY and CDR2 SVGAGI (reference sequence). Written as DNA, the CDR3 is TGTGCCAGCAACCAGGCCAGCCCTAATGAAAAACTGTTTTTT. It translates to CASNQASPNEKLFF.

This rearrangement joins TRBV2 to TRBJ2-2; 11 nucleotides match TRBD2. This CDR3 is 15 amino acids long. With 6 bases clipped from V and 1 base from J, the junction kept 1 base outside the gene matches. Looked up from germline, CDR1 is SNHLY and CDR2 is FYNNEI. The CDR3 DNA reads as TGTGCCAGCAGAGGGACTAGCGGGAACACCGGGGAGCTGTTTTTT. This encodes CASRGTSGNTGELFF. Full variable domain (outside the CDR3, taken from reference TRBV2 and TRBJ2-2): EPEVTQTPSHQVTQMGQEVILRCVPISNHLYFYWYRQILGQKVEFLVSFYNNEISEKSEIFDDQFSVERPDGSNFTLKIRSTKLEDSAMYFCASRGTSGNTGELFFGEGSRLTVL.

This clone was observed a few times. The V and J genes are TRBV6-5 and TRBJ2-3; TRBD1 is a possible D gene (6 bases). CDR3 length: 14 amino acids. The germline CDR1 and CDR2 sequences are MNHEY and SVGAGI. V was trimmed by 5 bases and J by 4 bases, leaving 13 bases between them. CDR3 DNA sequence: TGTGCCAGCAGTAAAACCGGACAGCCAGATACGCAGTATTTT. Protein product: CASSKTGQPDTQYF.

V and J are TRBV7-2 and TRBJ1-2; D is ambiguous. Germline assignment: CDR1 SGHTA and CDR2 FQGNSA. The CDR3 is 16 residues long. V was trimmed by 5 bases and J by 5 bases, leaving 21 bases between them. In DNA, the CDR3 is TGTGCCAGCAGCCCGAAGGTTTCGGGCGCGGGATATGGCTACACCTTC. This codes for CASSPKVSGAGYGYTF.

V and J are TRBV29-1 and TRBJ2-7; D not resolved. Per germline, CDR1 SQVTM and CDR2 ANQGSEA. Trimming removed 5 bases from V and 0 bases from J, with 11 bases in between. There are 13 residues in the CDR3. The CDR3 reads CSVTGLISYEQYF. The CDR3 bases are TGCAGCGTTACCGGTCTGATCTCCTACGAGCAGTACTTC.

CDR3 sequence: CASSLGSGGGTDTQYF. The DNA for the CDR3 is TGTGCCAGCAGCTTAGGGAGCGGGGGAGGCACAGATACGCAGTATTTT. This chain links TRBV7-2 with TRBJ2-3; 8 bases map to TRBD2. Trimming at V came to 1 base and at J to 1 base, leaving 4 bases not matched to a gene. Germline V gene data show CDR1 as SGHTA and CDR2 as FQGNSA. CDR3 length: 16 residues.

V usage is TRBV28 and J usage is TRBJ2-3, with 8 bases fitting TRBD2. The CDR3 has 16 residues. With V trimmed by 3 bases and J by 2 bases, 7 bases remained unmatched. Looked up from germline, CDR1 is MDHEN and CDR2 is SYDVKM. The CDR3 DNA reads TGTGCCAGCAGTTTTTTTAGGCGGGAGGTCACAGATACGCAGTATTTT. This codes for CASSFFRREVTDTQYF.

This chain connects TRBV19 to TRBJ1-2, with 10 bases aligning to TRBD1. Per the germline V gene, CDR1 is LNHDA and CDR2 is SQIVND (reference sequence). V shed 6 bases and J 8 bases; nucleotides not matched to a gene: 12. The CDR3 is 15 amino acids. CDR3 nucleotide sequence: TGTGCCAGTAGAAACCCGGGGACAGGGGCGGAGGGCTACACCTTC. Protein: CASRNPGTGAEGYTF.

The chain couples TRBV9 to TRBJ2-3; 14 bases map to TRBD2. Germline lookup yields CDR1 SGDLS and CDR2 YYNGEE. The CDR3 contains 17 residues. The trim removed 0 bases at V and 1 base at J, leaving 1 base unmatched. The CDR3: CASSVEGLAGGTDTQYF. DNA for the CDR3: TGTGCCAGCAGCGTAGAGGGACTAGCGGGAGGCACAGATACGCAGTATTTT.

The rearrangement links TRBV28 to TRBJ1-5; TRBD1 might be the D (6 bases). CDR1 MDHEN and CDR2 SYDVKM come from the germline V gene. The CDR3 consists of 16 residues. V was shortened by 6 bases and J by 1 base, with 16 bases between the two germline ends. CDR3 in DNA: TGTGCCAGCAGCCTAATGCAGGGGACCAGCAATCAGCCCCAGCATTTT. Protein product: CASSLMQGTSNQPQHF.

This sequence joins TRBV11-3 and TRBJ2-6; D remains unclear. The germline CDR1 and CDR2 sequences are SGHNT and YENEEA. V was pared by 5 bases and J by 2 bases, with 10 bases between. The CDR3 consists of 15 residues. CDR3 protein: CASSPGRTGANVLTF. CDR3 DNA: TGTGCCAGCAGCCCTGGGCGAACTGGGGCCAACGTCCTGACTTTC.

This clone was recorded a few times. The chain couples TRBV2 to TRBJ1-1; 7 nucleotides agree with TRBD1. The V gene end was trimmed by 3 bases and the J gene end by 4 bases; junction bases not matched to a gene: 5. Germline V gene sequence: CDR1 SNHLY, CDR2 FYNNEI. The CDR3 loop spans 14 amino acids. CDR3 bases: TGTGCCAGCAGTGAGAACAGGGGCTTCACTGAAGCTTTCTTT. This sequence encodes CASSENRGFTEAFF.

The table lists this clone with a count of one. CDR3 in DNA: TGTGCCAGCAGTTTCCGGGGGTTACCCTCGGTAGCTTTCTTT. This codes for CASSFRGLPSVAFF. V and J are TRBV28 and TRBJ1-1; possible D gene TRBD1, 5 bases. The length of the CDR3 is 14 residues. The germline CDR1 and CDR2 sequences are MDHEN and SYDVKM. Trimming pared 3 bases from V and 10 bases from J, leaving 18 bases between.

V is TRBV19 and J is TRBJ2-3, with 7 bases fitting TRBD2. CDR1 LNHDA and CDR2 SQIVND come from the germline V gene (reference sequence). Trimming at V came to 6 bases and at J to 2 bases, leaving 5 bases not matched to a gene. The CDR3 is made up of 14 amino acids. For the CDR3, the DNA is TGTGCCAGTAGGGGGCGGGGGACCACAGATACGCAGTATTTT. It is translated as CASRGRGTTDTQYF.

This chain uses TRBV21-1 with TRBJ2-3; TRBD2 reflects the table's D call only, with no check against the DNA. TRBV21-1 counts as a pseudogene. This CDR3 comprises 18 residues. The CDR3 DNA follows: TGTGCCAGCAGCACCCCGCACCTACTAGCGGGGGACACAGATACGCAGTATTTT. Its translation is CASSTPHLLAGDTDTQYF.

This clone was detected a few times. J is TRBJ1-1 and V is TRBV5-1, with 8 bases identical to TRBD1. The junction had 17 bases not matched to a gene; V was cut back by 0 bases and J by 4 bases. The germline gives CDR1 SGHRS, CDR2 YFSETQ. CDR3 size: 19 residues. The CDR3 DNA reads TGCGCCAGCAGCTTGGCCCTGGGGCAGGGGGCGTCTCGGGGCACTGAAGCTTTCTTT. This gives the protein CASSLALGQGASRGTEAFF.